This TCR beta chain was identified during a study of T cell responses to AZD1222 COVID-19 vaccine. Comments on this clone: Its antigen remains unknown.

This CDR3 spans 13 amino acids. With 0 bases clipped from V and 9 bases from J, the junction kept 3 bases outside the gene matches. CDR1 SGHRS and CDR2 YFSETQ come from the germline V gene. General study findings and limits: The study reported that nearly half of spike-specific TCRs target unmutated variant regions. Every sample of the repertoires postdated the peak T cell response.

Data came from immunoSEQ multiplex PCR; TCRdb stores just in-frame clones and leaves some out. The table includes about 180,000 clones, more than 75% detected once. The sequence came from an adult who received the AZD1222 COVID-19 vaccine. Sequences were derived from peripheral blood, sampled 28 days after the second AZD1222 dose. V and J are TRBV5-1 and TRBJ2-7, with 10 positions matching TRBD1. Here the CDR3 reads CASSLGQGAGQYF. The DNA of the CDR3 is TGCGCCAGCAGCTTGGGACAGGGGGCCGGGCAGTACTTC.